The present T cell receptor (beta chain) was sequenced within a study of identical twins. The CDR3 is 14 residues long. With 3 bases removed from V and 4 bases from J, the gap between germline ends came to 10 bases. Template switching introduced a universal primer site, and the cDNA bore unique molecular identifiers. TCRdb reanalysed the 5' RACE reads using MiXCR and keeps one entry per CDR3 protein. Of 700,000 or so distinct CDR3 sequences in the sample, over 8.5% are singletons; the top ten hold approximately 0.89%. These data also featured in a second study, about yellow fever vaccine responses in identical twins.

The source material was PBMCs. The receptor's source is a woman aged 18-29 years in good health. This rearrangement joins TRBV12-3 or TRBV12-4 to TRBJ1-3; no firm D call. This chain's CDR3 is CASSFRGMGNTIYF. The DNA of the CDR3 is TGTGCCAGCAGTTTTCGAGGGATGGGAAACACCATATATTTT.